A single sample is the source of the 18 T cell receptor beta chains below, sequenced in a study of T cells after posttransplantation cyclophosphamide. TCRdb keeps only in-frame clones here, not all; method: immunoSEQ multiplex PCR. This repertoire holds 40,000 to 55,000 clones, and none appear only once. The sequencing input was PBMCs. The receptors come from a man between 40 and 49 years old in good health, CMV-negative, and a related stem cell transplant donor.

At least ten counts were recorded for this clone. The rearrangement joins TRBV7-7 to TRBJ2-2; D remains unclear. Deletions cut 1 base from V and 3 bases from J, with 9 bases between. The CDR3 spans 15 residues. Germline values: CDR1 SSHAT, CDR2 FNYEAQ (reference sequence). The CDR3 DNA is TGTGCCAGCAGCTTAGACAGACCATACACCGGGGAGCTGTTTTTT. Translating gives CASSLDRPYTGELFF.

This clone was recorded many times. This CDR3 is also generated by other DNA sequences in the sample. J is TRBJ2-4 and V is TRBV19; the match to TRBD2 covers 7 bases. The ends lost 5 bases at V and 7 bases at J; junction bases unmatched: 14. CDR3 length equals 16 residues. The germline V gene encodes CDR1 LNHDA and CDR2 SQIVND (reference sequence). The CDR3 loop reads CASSSLAGVEWNIQYF. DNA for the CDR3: TGTGCCAGTAGTTCGTTGGCGGGAGTGGAATGGAACATTCAGTACTTC.

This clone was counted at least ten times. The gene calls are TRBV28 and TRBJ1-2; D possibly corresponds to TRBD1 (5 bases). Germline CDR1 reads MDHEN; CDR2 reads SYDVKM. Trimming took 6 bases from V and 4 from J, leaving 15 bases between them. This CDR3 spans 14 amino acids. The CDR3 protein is CASSLSGVTYGYTF. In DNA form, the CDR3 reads TGTGCCAGCAGCCTCTCGGGGGTGACCTATGGCTACACCTTC.

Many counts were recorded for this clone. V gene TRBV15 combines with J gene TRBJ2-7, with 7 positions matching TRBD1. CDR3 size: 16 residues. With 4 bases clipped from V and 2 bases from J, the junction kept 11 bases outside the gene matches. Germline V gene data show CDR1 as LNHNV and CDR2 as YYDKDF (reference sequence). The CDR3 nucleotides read TGTGCCACCAGCAACCTTCTGACAGGGTATACCTACGAGCAGTACTTC. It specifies CATSNLLTGYTYEQYF.

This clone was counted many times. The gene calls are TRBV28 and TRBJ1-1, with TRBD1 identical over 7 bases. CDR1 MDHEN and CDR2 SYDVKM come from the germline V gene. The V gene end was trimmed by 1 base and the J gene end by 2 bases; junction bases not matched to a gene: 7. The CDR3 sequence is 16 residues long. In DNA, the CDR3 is TGTGCCAGCAGTTTATTCATGGGGACAGCTAACACTGAAGCTTTCTTT. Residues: CASSLFMGTANTEAFF.

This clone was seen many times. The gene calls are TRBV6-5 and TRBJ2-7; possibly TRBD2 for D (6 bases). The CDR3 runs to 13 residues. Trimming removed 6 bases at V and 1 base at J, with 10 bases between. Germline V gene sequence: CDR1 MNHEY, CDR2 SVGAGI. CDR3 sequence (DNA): TGTGCCAGCAGCAGCGGGCCTTCCTACGAGCAGTACTTC. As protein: CASSSGPSYEQYF.

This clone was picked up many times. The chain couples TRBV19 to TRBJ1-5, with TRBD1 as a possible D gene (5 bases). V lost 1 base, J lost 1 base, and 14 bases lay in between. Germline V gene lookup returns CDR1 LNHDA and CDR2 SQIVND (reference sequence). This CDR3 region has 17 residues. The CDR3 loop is CASSIVAGRTSNQPQHF. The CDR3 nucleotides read TGTGCCAGTAGTATAGTGGCAGGGCGGACCAGCAATCAGCCCCAGCATTTT.

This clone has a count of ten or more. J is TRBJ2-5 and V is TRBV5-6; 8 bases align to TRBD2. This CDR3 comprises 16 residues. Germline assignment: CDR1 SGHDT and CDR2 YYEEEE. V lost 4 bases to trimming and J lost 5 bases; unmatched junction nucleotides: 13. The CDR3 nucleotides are TGTGCCAGCAGCGCCTGGGGTAGCGGGATCCTGGAGACCCAGTACTTC. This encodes CASSAWGSGILETQYF.

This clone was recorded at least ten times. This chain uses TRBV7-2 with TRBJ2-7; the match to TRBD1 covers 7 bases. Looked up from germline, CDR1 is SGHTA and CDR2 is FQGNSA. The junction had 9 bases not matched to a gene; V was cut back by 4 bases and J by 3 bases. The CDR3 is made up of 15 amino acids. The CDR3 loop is CASSSTRTGNYEQYF. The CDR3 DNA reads TGTGCCAGCAGCTCCACGAGGACAGGCAACTACGAGCAGTACTTC.

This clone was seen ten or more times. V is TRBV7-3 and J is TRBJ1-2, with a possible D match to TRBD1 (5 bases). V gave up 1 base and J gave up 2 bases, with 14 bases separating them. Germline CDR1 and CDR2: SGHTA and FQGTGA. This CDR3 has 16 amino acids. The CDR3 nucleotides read TGTGCCAGCAGCTTAATGGCGGGGGAGGCGAACTATGGCTACACCTTC. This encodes CASSLMAGEANYGYTF.

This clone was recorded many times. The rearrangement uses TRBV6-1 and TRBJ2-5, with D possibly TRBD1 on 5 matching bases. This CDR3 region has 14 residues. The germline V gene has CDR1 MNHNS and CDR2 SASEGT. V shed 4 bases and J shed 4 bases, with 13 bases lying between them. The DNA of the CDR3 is TGTGCCAGCAGTGTGGGGCAGGGAAGAGAGACCCAGTACTTC. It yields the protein CASSVGQGRETQYF.

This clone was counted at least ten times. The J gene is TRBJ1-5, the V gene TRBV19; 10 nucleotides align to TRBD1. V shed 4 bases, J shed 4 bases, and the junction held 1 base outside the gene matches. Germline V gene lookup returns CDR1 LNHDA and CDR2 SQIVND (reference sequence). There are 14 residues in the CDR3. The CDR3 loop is CASSRTGGNQPQHF. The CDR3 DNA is TGTGCCAGTAGTAGGACAGGGGGGAATCAGCCCCAGCATTTT.

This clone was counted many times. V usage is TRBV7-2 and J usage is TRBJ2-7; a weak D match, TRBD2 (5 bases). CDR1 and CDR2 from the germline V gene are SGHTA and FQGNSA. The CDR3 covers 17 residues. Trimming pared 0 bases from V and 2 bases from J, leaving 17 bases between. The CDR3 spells CASSLAGVGSYAYEQYF. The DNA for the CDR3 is TGTGCCAGCAGCTTAGCGGGAGTTGGTTCCTATGCCTACGAGCAGTACTTC.

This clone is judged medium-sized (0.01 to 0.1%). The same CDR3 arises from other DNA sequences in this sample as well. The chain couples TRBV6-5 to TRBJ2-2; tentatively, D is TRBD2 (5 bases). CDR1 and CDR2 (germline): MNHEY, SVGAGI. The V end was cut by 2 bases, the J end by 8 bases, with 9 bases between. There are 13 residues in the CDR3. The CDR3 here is CASSYRRGGELFF. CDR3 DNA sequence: TGTGCCAGCAGTTACAGACGGGGAGGGGAGCTGTTTTTT.

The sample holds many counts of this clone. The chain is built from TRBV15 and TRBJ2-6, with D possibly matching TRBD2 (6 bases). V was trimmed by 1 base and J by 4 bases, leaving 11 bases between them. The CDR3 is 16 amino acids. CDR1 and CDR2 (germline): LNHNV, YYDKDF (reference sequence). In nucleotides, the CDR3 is TGTGCCACCAGCAGAGTGGGACTGCTGGGGGCCAACGTCCTGACTTTC. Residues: CATSRVGLLGANVLTF.

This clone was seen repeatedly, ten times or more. CDR3 bases: TGTGCCAGCAGTGAACGTAGGAGCGCAGGGGGCTACACCTTC. It encodes CASSERRSAGGYTF. The chain links TRBV2 to TRBJ1-2, with D possibly matching TRBD1 (5 bases). V gave up 2 bases and J gave up 8 bases, with 15 bases separating them. The CDR3 covers 14 residues. The V gene's germline CDR1 is SNHLY and CDR2 FYNNEI.

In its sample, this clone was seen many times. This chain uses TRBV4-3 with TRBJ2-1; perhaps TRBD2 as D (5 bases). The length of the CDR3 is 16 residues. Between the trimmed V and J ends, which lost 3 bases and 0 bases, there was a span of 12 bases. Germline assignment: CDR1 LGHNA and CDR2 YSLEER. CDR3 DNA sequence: TGCGCCAGCAGCCAGTCAGCGGCGAGCTCCTACAATGAGCAGTTCTTC. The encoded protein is CASSQSAASSYNEQFF.

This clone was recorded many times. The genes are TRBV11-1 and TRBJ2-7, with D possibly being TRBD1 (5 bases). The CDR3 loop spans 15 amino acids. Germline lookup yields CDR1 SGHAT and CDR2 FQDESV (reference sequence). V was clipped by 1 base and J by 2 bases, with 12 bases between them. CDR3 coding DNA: TGTGCCAGCAGCTTAGAATTGGCAGGGCCCTACGAGCAGTACTTC. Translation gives CASSLELAGPYEQYF.